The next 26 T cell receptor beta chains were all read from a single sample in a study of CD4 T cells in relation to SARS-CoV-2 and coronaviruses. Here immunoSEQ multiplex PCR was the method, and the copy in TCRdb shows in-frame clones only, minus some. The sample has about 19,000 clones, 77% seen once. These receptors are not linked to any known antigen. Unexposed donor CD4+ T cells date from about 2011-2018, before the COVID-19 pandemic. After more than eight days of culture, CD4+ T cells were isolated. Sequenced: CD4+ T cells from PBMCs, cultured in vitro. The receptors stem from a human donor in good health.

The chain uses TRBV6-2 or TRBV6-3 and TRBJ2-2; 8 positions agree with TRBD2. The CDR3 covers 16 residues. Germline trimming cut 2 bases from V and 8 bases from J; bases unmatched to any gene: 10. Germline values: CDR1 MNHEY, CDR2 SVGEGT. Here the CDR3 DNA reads TGTGCCAGCAGTTACCACGAGTCGCAGCGGGAGGGGGAGCTGTTTTTT. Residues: CASSYHESQREGELFF.

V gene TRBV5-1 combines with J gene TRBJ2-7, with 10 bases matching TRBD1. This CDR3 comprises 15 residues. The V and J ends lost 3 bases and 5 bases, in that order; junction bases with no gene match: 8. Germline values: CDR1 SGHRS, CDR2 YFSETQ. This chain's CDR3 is CASSYRQGARDEQYF. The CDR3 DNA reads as TGCGCCAGCAGCTATAGACAGGGGGCGCGGGACGAGCAGTACTTC.

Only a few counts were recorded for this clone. CDR3 coding DNA: TGCGCCAGCAGCTTGGGGAATTACAACACTGAAGCTTTCTTT. It codes for CASSLGNYNTEAFF. The chain recombines TRBV5-1 with TRBJ1-1; the D is unclear. Trimming cost V 0 bases and J 2 bases, with 8 bases left between them. This CDR3 spans 14 amino acids. Germline V lookup: CDR1 SGHRS, CDR2 YFSETQ.

Here the CDR3 DNA reads TGTGCCAGCAGCCAAGCAGGGGCGGGAAACACCATATATTTT. It specifies CASSQAGAGNTIYF. The chain has TRBV3-1 (or the pseudogene TRBV3-2) and TRBJ1-3, with D possibly matching TRBD1 (6 bases). The CDR3 spans 14 residues. Germline lookup yields CDR1 LGHDT and CDR2 YNNKEL (reference sequence). Deletions cut 1 base from V and 4 bases from J, with 8 bases between.

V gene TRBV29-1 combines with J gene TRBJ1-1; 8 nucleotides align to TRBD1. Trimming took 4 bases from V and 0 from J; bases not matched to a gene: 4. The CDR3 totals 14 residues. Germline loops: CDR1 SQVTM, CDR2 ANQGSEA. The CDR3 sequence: CSVVPTGVNTEAFF. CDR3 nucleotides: TGCAGCGTTGTACCGACAGGGGTGAACACTGAAGCTTTCTTT.

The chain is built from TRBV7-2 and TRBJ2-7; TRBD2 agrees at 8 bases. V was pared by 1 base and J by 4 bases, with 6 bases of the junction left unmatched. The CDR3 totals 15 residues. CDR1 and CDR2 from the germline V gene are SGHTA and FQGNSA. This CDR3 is CASSLDAGGVYEQYF. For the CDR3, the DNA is TGTGCCAGCAGCTTAGACGCGGGAGGAGTATACGAGCAGTACTTC.

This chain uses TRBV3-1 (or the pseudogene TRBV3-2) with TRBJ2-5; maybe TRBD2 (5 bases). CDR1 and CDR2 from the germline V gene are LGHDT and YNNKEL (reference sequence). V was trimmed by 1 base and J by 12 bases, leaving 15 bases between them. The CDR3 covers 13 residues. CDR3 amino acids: CASSQGPLMEEYF. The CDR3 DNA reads TGTGCCAGCAGCCAAGGTCCCCTTATGGAGGAGTACTTC.

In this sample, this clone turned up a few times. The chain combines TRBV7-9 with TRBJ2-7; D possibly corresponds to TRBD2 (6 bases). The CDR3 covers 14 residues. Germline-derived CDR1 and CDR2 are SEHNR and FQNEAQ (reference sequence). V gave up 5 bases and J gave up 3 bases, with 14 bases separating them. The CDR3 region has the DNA TGTGCCAGCAGCCCCTCCGGGAGAGACTACGAGCAGTACTTC. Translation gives CASSPSGRDYEQYF.

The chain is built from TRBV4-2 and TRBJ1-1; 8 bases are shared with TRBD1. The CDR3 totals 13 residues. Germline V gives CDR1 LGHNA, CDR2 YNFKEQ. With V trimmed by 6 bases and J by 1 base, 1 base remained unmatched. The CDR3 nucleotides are TGTGCCAGCAGGGGGACAGGGAACACTGAAGCTTTCTTT. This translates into CASRGTGNTEAFF.

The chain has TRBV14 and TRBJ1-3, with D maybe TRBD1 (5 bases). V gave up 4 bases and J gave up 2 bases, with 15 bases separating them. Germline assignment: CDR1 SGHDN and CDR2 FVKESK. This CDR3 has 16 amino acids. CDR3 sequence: CASSPRGWGAGNTIYF. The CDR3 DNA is TGTGCCAGCAGCCCCCGGGGTTGGGGCGCTGGAAACACCATATATTTT.

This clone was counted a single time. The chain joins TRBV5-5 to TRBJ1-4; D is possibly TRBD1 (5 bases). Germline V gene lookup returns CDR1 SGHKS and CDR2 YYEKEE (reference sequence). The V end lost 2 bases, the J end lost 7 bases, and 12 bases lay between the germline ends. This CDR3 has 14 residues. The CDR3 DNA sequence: TGTGCCAGCAGCTTCGGGGGGGTTAGTGAAAAACTGTTTTTT. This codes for CASSFGGVSEKLFF.

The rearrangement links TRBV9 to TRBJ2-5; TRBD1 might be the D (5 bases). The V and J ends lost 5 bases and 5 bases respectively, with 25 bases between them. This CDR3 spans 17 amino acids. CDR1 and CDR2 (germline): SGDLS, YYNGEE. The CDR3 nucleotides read TGTGCCAGCAGTCCTAACCCGGGCCAGGGATTATCGGAGACCCAGTACTTC. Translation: CASSPNPGQGLSETQYF.

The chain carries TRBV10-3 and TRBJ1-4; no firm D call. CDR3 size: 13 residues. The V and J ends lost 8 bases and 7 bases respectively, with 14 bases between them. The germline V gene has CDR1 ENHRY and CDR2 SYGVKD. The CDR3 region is CAIGDLGTEKLFF. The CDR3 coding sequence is TGTGCCATCGGCGACCTTGGAACTGAAAAACTGTTTTTT.

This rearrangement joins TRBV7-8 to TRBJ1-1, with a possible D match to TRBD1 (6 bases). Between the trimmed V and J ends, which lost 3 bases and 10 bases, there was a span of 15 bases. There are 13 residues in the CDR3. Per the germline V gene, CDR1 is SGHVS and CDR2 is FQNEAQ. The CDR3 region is CASSFGQYQVAFF. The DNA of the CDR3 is TGTGCCAGCAGCTTCGGACAGTATCAAGTAGCTTTCTTT.

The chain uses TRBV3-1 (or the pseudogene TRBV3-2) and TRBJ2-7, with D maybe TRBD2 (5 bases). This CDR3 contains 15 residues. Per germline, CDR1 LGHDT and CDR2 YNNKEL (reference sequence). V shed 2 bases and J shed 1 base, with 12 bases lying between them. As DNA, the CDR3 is TGTGCCAGCAGCCAAAGTACGGGAATATCCTACGAGCAGTACTTC. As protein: CASSQSTGISYEQYF.

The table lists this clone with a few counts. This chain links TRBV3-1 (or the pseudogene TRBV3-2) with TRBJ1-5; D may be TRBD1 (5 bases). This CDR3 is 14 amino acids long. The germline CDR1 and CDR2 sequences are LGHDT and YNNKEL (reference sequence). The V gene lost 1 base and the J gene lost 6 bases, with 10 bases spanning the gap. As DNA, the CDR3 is TGTGCCAGCAGCCAAGGGACAATTTTTCAGCCCCAGCATTTT. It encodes CASSQGTIFQPQHF.

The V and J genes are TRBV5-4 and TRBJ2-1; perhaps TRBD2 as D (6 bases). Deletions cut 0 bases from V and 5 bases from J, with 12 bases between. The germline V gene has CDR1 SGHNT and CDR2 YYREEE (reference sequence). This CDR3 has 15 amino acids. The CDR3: CASSLVGRSHNEQFF. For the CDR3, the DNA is TGTGCCAGCAGCTTGGTCGGGAGATCGCACAATGAGCAGTTCTTC.

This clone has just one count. The CDR3 reads CASSVDREGYGYTF. The CDR3, as DNA: TGTGCCAGCAGCGTAGACAGGGAGGGCTATGGCTACACCTTC. The V and J genes are TRBV9 and TRBJ1-2; perhaps TRBD1 as D (6 bases). The germline V gene has CDR1 SGDLS and CDR2 YYNGEE. The germline V and J ends were trimmed by 0 bases and 4 bases, with 10 bases remaining between them. CDR3 length: 14 amino acids.

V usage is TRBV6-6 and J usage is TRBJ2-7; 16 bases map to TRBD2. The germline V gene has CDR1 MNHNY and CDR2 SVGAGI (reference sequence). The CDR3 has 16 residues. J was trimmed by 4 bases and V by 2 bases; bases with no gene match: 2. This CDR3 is CASSYGTSGGGYEQYF. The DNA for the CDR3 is TGTGCCAGCAGTTACGGGACTAGCGGGGGGGGATACGAGCAGTACTTC.

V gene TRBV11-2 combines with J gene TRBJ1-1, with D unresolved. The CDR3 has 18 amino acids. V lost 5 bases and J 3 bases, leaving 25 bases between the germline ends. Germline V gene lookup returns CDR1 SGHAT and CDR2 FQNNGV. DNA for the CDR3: TGTGCCAGCAGCCAAATGAAATTAGGGTGGGTCTGGGACACTGAAGCTTTCTTT. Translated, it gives CASSQMKLGWVWDTEAFF.

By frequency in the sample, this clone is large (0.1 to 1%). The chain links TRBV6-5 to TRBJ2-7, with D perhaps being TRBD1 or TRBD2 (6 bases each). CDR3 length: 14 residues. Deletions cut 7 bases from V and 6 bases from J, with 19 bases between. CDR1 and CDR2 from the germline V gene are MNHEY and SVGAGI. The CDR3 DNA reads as TGTGCCAGCAACAAGGCAGGGGCAGCGGGCGAGCAGTACTTC. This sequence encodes CASNKAGAAGEQYF.

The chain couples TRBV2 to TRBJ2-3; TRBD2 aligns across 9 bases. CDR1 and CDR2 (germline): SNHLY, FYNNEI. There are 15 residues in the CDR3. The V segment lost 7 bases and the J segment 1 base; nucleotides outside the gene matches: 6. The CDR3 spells CASIPSGARTDTQYF. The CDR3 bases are TGTGCCAGCATTCCTAGCGGGGCCCGCACAGATACGCAGTATTTT.

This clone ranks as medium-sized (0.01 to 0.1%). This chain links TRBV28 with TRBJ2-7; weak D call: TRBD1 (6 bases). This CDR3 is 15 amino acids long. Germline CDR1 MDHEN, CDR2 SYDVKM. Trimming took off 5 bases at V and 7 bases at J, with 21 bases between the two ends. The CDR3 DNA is TGTGCCAGCAGTCCCCAAGGGCCCAGGGGTTGGGAGCAGTACTTC. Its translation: CASSPQGPRGWEQYF.

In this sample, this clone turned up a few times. CDR3 residues: CASSYNPGGALDTQYF. The CDR3 DNA follows: TGTGCCAGCAGTTACAATCCCGGGGGGGCCCTAGATACGCAGTATTTT. This chain connects TRBV6-2 or TRBV6-3 to TRBJ2-3, with 8 bases lining up with TRBD2. Trimming took 2 bases from V and 5 from J; bases not matched to a gene: 9. Germline assignment: CDR1 MNHEY and CDR2 SVGEGT. There are 16 residues in the CDR3.

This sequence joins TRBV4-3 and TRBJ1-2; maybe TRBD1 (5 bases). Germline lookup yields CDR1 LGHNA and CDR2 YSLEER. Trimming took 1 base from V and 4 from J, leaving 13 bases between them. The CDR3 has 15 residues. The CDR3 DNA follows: TGCGCCAGCAGCCAAGGTTTACAGGCTCCCTATGGCTACACCTTC. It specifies CASSQGLQAPYGYTF.

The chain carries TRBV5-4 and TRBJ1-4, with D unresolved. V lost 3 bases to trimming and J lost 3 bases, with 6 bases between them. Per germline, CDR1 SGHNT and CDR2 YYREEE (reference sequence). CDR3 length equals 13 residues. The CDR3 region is CASSSGANEKLFF. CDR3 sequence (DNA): TGTGCCAGCAGCTCCGGAGCTAATGAAAAACTGTTTTTT. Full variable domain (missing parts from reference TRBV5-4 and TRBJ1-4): ETGVTQSPTHLIKTRGQQVTLRCSSQSGHNTVSWYQQALGQGPQFIFQYYREEENGRGNFPPRFSGLQFPNYSSELNVNALELDDSALYLCASSSGANEKLFFGSGTQLSVL.